This T cell receptor beta chain was retrieved from a study of CD8 T cells in Susac syndrome. With random hexamers, reverse transcription was performed on about 0.45 to 1 ug of RNA. Across 54 Vbeta and 13 Jbeta, TCR beta CDR3 was amplified with immunoSEQ multiplex PCR. TCRdb processed the immunoSEQ multiplex PCR reads anew with MiXCR; each CDR3 protein has one entry. The sample consists of 150,000 to 160,000 distinct CDR3 sequences, approximately 96% of them appearing once. The CDR3 has 18 amino acids. CDR1 and CDR2 from the germline V gene are SGHAT and FQNNGV. V gave up 4 bases and J gave up 1 base, with 22 bases separating them. Peripheral blood CD8+ and CD4+ T cells were profiled by TCR beta sequencing. Of note for this clonotype: The antigen is not known.

Notes on the study in general: The study recognized that the number of individuals in its TCR sequencing and HLA analysis was relatively small.

This TCR was sampled from a human donor with multiple sclerosis. Sequences were obtained from CD8+ T cells from PBMCs. This sequence joins TRBV11-2 and TRBJ1-1; the D gene is possibly TRBD1 (5 bases). CDR3 region: CASSWPRDPSARNTEAFF. The CDR3 region has the DNA TGTGCCAGCAGCTGGCCGCGGGACCCGTCGGCCCGGAACACTGAAGCTTTCTTT.